These 15 T cell receptor beta chains share one sample of origin, sequenced in a study of T cell clonotyping in hematopoietic cell transplantation. The time point is: recipient sample about 28 days before transplant, after cytoreduction. Only in-frame clones appear in the TCRdb table, and some are missing; sequencing was by immunoSEQ multiplex PCR. Among around 5,100 clones, 25% to 40% were seen once, and the ten largest hold 17%. The material was peripheral blood mononuclear cells, obtained before stem cell transplant. The receptors stem from a man aged 50 to 60 with myelofibrosis. Some clones in this sample may be carry-over from other donors' samples.

This clone was detected only a few times. The chain carries TRBV30 and TRBJ1-5; TRBD1 matches at 7 bases. This CDR3 is built from 15 residues. The germline gives CDR1 GTSNPN, CDR2 SVGIG (reference sequence). J was trimmed by 0 bases and V by 3 bases; bases with no gene match: 5. CDR3 sequence reads: CAWSPGQYSNQPQHF. CDR3 nucleotide sequence: TGTGCCTGGAGCCCGGGACAGTATAGCAATCAGCCCCAGCATTTT. Filled out from reference TRBV30 and TRBJ1-5, the complete variable domain reads SQTIHQWPATLVQPVGSPLSLECTVEGTSNPNLYWYRQAAGRGLQLLFYSVGIGQISSEVPQNLSASRPQDRQFILSSKKLLLSDSGFYLCAWSPGQYSNQPQHFGDGTRLSIL.

This chain uses TRBV29-1 with TRBJ1-2; D ambiguous. This CDR3 is built from 12 residues. V was cut by 6 bases and J by 8 bases, with 16 bases left in between. The V gene's germline CDR1 is SQVTM and CDR2 ANQGSEA. CDR3 amino acids: CSVRSISGGYTF. The CDR3 nucleotides read TGCAGCGTCCGGAGCATCTCCGGCGGCTACACCTTC.

This clone came up once. V is TRBV6-5 and J is TRBJ2-7; D gene uncertain. The ends were cut back, 0 bases at V and 8 bases at J, with 17 bases in the middle. This CDR3 contains 15 residues. CDR1 and CDR2 from the germline V gene are MNHEY and SVGAGI. The CDR3 DNA follows: TGTGCCAGCAGTTACTCGAAGACCACATCATTTAAGCAGTACTTC. Translation gives CASSYSKTTSFKQYF.

In this sample, this clone turned up a few times. The chain uses TRBV13 and TRBJ2-7; TRBD2 agrees at 13 bases. With V trimmed by 5 bases and J by 7 bases, 5 bases remained unmatched. CDR1 and CDR2 from the germline V gene are PRHDT and FYEKMQ (reference sequence). There are 14 residues in the CDR3. The CDR3 DNA sequence: TGTGCCAGCAGCCAGGGACTAGCGGGGTGGGAGCAGTACTTC. This codes for CASSQGLAGWEQYF.

This clone was seen more than once but under ten times. The chain combines TRBV30 with TRBJ2-5; possibly TRBD2 for D (7 bases). V shed 4 bases and J shed 4 bases, with 13 bases lying between them. The CDR3 sequence is 13 residues long. Per germline, CDR1 GTSNPN and CDR2 SVGIG (reference sequence). The CDR3 region is CAWTGGGIETQYF. The CDR3 DNA reads TGTGCCTGGACGGGCGGGGGCATAGAGACCCAGTACTTC.

This clone was seen a handful of times. The chain uses TRBV29-1 and TRBJ2-5; no clear D gene. The CDR3 spans 10 residues. Per germline, CDR1 SQVTM and CDR2 ANQGSEA. Trimming left V 0 bases short and J 4 bases short, with 0 bases between. CDR3 amino acids: CSVEEETQYF. Written as DNA, the CDR3 is TGCAGCGTTGAAGAAGAGACCCAGTACTTC.

This clone was observed a handful of times. This chain links TRBV29-1 with TRBJ1-5; D might be TRBD1 (5 bases). This CDR3 has 12 amino acids. V shed 6 bases and J shed 1 base, with 7 bases lying between them. Germline CDR1 reads SQVTM; CDR2 reads ANQGSEA. The CDR3 nucleotides are TGCAGCGTGGGACTGAGCAATCAGCCCCAGCATTTT. Encoded protein: CSVGLSNQPQHF.

This clone was picked up a small number of times. The rearrangement uses TRBV29-1 and TRBJ1-2; D unclear. CDR1 is SQVTM and CDR2 is ANQGSEA in the germline V gene. V lost 0 bases and J 0 bases, leaving 11 bases between the germline ends. The CDR3 extends over 15 amino acids. The CDR3 nucleotides are TGCAGCGTTGAAGATCGGGGTACCACTAACTATGGCTACACCTTC. It specifies CSVEDRGTTNYGYTF.

The chain combines TRBV29-1 with TRBJ2-3; 7 nucleotides line up with TRBD1. Germline CDR1 SQVTM, CDR2 ANQGSEA. V was pared by 6 bases and J by 2 bases, with 2 bases of the junction left unmatched. CDR3 length: 12 amino acids. CDR3 in DNA: TGCAGCGTGGGGACAGTCACAGATACGCAGTATTTT. It specifies CSVGTVTDTQYF.

V gene TRBV30 combines with J gene TRBJ1-2, with 7 bases fitting TRBD1. V shed 4 bases and J 4 bases; nucleotides not matched to a gene: 6. The CDR3 covers 13 residues. CDR1 and CDR2 from the germline V gene are GTSNPN and SVGIG (reference sequence). The CDR3 is CAWTTRDSYGYTF. DNA of the CDR3: TGTGCCTGGACGACCAGGGACAGCTATGGCTACACCTTC.

The rearrangement joins TRBV30 to TRBJ1-5, with D maybe TRBD1 (5 bases). With 2 bases removed from V and 3 bases from J, the gap between germline ends came to 8 bases. The CDR3 sequence is 13 residues long. The V gene's germline CDR1 is GTSNPN and CDR2 SVGIG (reference sequence). CDR3 amino acids: CAWSSGLNQPQHF. In DNA form, the CDR3 reads TGTGCCTGGAGTTCGGGGCTCAATCAGCCCCAGCATTTT.

This clone was detected a few times. The J gene is TRBJ1-2, the V gene TRBV2; the match to TRBD1 covers 9 bases. V shed 7 bases and J 8 bases; nucleotides not matched to a gene: 5. This CDR3 comprises 12 residues. Germline loops: CDR1 SNHLY, CDR2 FYNNEI. DNA of the CDR3: TGTGCCAGCACACAGGGGGCTGAAGGCTACACCTTC. Protein: CASTQGAEGYTF.

This CDR3 reads CAWSFRTEAFF. CDR3 DNA: TGTGCCTGGAGTTTCCGCACTGAAGCTTTCTTT. The chain employs TRBV30 and TRBJ1-1; D call uncertain. Germline values: CDR1 GTSNPN, CDR2 SVGIG (reference sequence). The CDR3 length is 11 residues. Trimming left V 2 bases short and J 4 bases short, with 5 bases between.

This clone is labeled medium-sized (0.01 to 0.1%). The chain carries TRBV25-1 and TRBJ1-6; 7 bases map to TRBD1. The junction had 9 bases not matched to a gene; V was cut back by 0 bases and J by 10 bases. The CDR3 has 16 residues. Germline values: CDR1 MGHDK, CDR2 SYGVNS. This chain's CDR3 is CASSEYSDRSYSPLHF. In DNA form, the CDR3 reads TGTGCCAGCAGTGAATATTCGGACAGGTCATACTCACCCCTCCACTTT.

Sample share makes this clone medium-sized. The V and J genes are TRBV5-6 and TRBJ1-2, with D uncertain. The germline V gene encodes CDR1 SGHDT and CDR2 YYEEEE. This CDR3 region has 15 residues. The V and J ends lost 2 bases and 7 bases respectively, with 18 bases between them. The CDR3: CASSFLNGYHSGYTF. The CDR3 DNA reads as TGTGCCAGCAGCTTCCTTAATGGTTACCACTCTGGCTACACCTTC.